This T cell receptor (beta chain) emerged from a study of cytomegalovirus exposure and HLA in healthy donors. Study outcomes and limitations: Cytomegalovirus association was assigned to approximately 160 TCR beta chains.

Primers included in the PCR were 60 Vbeta and 13 Jbeta primers. The protocol was immunoSEQ multiplex PCR, while the TCRdb copy is restricted to in-frame clones and leaves out a portion. The data show 100,000 to 150,000 clones, 55% to 75% seen once. Samples came from healthy bone marrow donors. This clone was seen a handful of times. Antigen unknown. Between the trimmed V and J ends, which lost 6 bases and 7 bases, there was a span of 12 bases. This CDR3 contains 12 residues. CDR1 and CDR2 (germline): MNHEY, SMNVEV (reference sequence). The chain is built from TRBV27 and TRBJ1-2, with unresolved D. The TCR comes from a man younger than 40 in good health and CMV-seronegative. The sequencing sample was made of PBMCs. CDR3 region: CASSESGRGYTF. CDR3 bases: TGTGCCAGCAGCGAGTCTGGGCGTGGCTACACCTTC.